This passage covers 24 T cell receptor beta chains from one sample sequenced in a study of blood T cell repertoires in COVID-19. Assay: immunoSEQ multiplex PCR; the TCRdb copy retains only in-frame clones and omits some. The sample lists 150,000 or so clones; 87% were seen once. The source material was PBMCs or T cells enriched from blood (not recorded which). The origin of the receptors is a middle-aged woman who had been exposed to COVID-19.

The V call is TRBV29-1, the J call TRBJ2-1; 11 nucleotides match TRBD2. The CDR3 is made up of 11 amino acids. Germline lookup yields CDR1 SQVTM and CDR2 ANQGSEA. The CDR3 here is CTGLAGHEQFF. The CDR3 region has the DNA TGCACCGGACTAGCGGGCCATGAGCAGTTCTTC.

CDR3 DNA: TGTGCCAGCAGTTTCCCCGGGACAGCCACGTATAGCAATCAGCCCCAGCATTTT. It codes for CASSFPGTATYSNQPQHF. The chain carries TRBV6-2 or TRBV6-3 and TRBJ1-5; TRBD1 matches 7 bases. J gave up 0 bases and V 4 bases, and 12 bases lay outside the gene matches. Germline lookup yields CDR1 MNHEY and CDR2 SVGEGT. The CDR3 is 18 residues long.

The rearrangement links TRBV14 to TRBJ1-6; no clear D gene. CDR3 size: 15 residues. V lost 1 base and J 4 bases, leaving 8 bases between the germline ends. CDR1 SGHDN and CDR2 FVKESK come from the germline V gene. This CDR3 is CASSQGPSYNSPLHF. The DNA of the CDR3 is TGTGCCAGCAGCCAAGGTCCTTCGTATAATTCACCCCTCCACTTT. Full variable domain (rest looked up from reference TRBV14 and TRBJ1-6): EAGVTQFPSHSVIEKGQTVTLRCDPISGHDNLYWYRRVMGKEIKFLLHFVKESKQDESGMPNNRFLAERTGGTYSTLKVQPAELEDSGVYFCASSQGPSYNSPLHFGNGTRLTVT.

The chain combines TRBV19 with TRBJ2-1, with 9 nucleotides matching TRBD2. With 6 bases clipped from V and 8 bases from J, the junction kept 11 bases outside the gene matches. Germline V CDR1 and CDR2: LNHDA, SQIVND (reference sequence). This CDR3 has 15 amino acids. The DNA of the CDR3 is TGTGCCAGTAGCCCTCCGGGACTAGCAATCTATGAGCAGTTCTTC. Translating it yields CASSPPGLAIYEQFF.

The chain links TRBV9 to TRBJ1-1; D unclear. Germline lookup yields CDR1 SGDLS and CDR2 YYNGEE. The germline V and J ends were trimmed by 1 base and 0 bases, with 10 bases remaining between them. This CDR3 is 15 amino acids long. The CDR3 reads CASSVRQAMNTEAFF. The CDR3 DNA reads TGTGCCAGCAGCGTAAGGCAGGCGATGAACACTGAAGCTTTCTTT.

V is TRBV11-2 and J is TRBJ1-2; D remains unclear. This CDR3 is built from 13 residues. Trimming took 3 bases from V and 2 from J, leaving 7 bases between them. Germline V lookup: CDR1 SGHAT, CDR2 FQNNGV. CDR3 nucleotides: TGTGCCAGCAGCTTTAACACGAACTATGGCTACACCTTC. Protein sequence: CASSFNTNYGYTF.

This chain joins TRBV12-3 or TRBV12-4 and TRBJ1-4; D ambiguous. The CDR3 loop spans 12 amino acids. Trimming cost V 5 bases and J 5 bases, with 6 bases left between them. The CDR3 spells CASSRRNEKLFF. CDR3 coding DNA: TGTGCCAGCAGTCGGAGGAATGAAAAACTGTTTTTT.

The chain employs TRBV18 and TRBJ1-1; TRBD1 might be the D (6 bases). The CDR3 consists of 14 residues. CDR1 and CDR2 (germline): KGHSH, LQKENI. V dropped 4 bases and J dropped 2 bases, with 11 bases sitting between them. CDR3: CASSRTGTNTEAFF. Here the CDR3 DNA reads TGTGCCAGCTCACGAACAGGGACCAACACTGAAGCTTTCTTT.

V usage is TRBV7-8 and J usage is TRBJ2-7, with 12 positions matching TRBD2. V lost 5 bases to trimming and J lost 0 bases; unmatched junction nucleotides: 8. This CDR3 has 17 residues. Germline V lookup: CDR1 SGHVS, CDR2 FQNEAQ. In nucleotides, the CDR3 is TGTGCCAGCAGCGGACTAGCGGGGCTGGCTAGCTCCTACGAGCAGTACTTC. Protein product: CASSGLAGLASSYEQYF.

This chain connects TRBV10-3 to TRBJ2-3; a weak D match, TRBD2 (5 bases). Germline V lookup: CDR1 ENHRY, CDR2 SYGVKD. The CDR3 sequence is 18 residues long. The V and J ends lost 0 bases and 1 base respectively, with 17 bases between them. The CDR3 DNA is TGTGCCATCAGTGAGTCGGGCTCTCTAGCTAAGGGCACAGATACGCAGTATTTT. Its protein product is CAISESGSLAKGTDTQYF.

The rearrangement uses TRBV19 and TRBJ2-4; D possibly corresponds to TRBD1 (6 bases). Germline V CDR1 and CDR2: LNHDA, SQIVND (reference sequence). Trimming shortened V by 5 bases and J by 2 bases, and 16 bases separated the two germline ends. The length of the CDR3 is 16 residues. CDR3 protein: CASSLRGTGSKNIQYF. The CDR3 DNA reads as TGTGCCAGTAGTCTACGAGGAACAGGGTCCAAAAACATTCAGTACTTC.

The V gene is TRBV5-5, the J gene TRBJ1-3; D not resolved. The CDR3 consists of 14 residues. Germline loops: CDR1 SGHKS, CDR2 YYEKEE (reference sequence). Between the trimmed V and J ends, which lost 3 bases and 4 bases, there was a span of 11 bases. CDR3 region: CASSSTQAGNTIYF. As DNA, the CDR3 is TGTGCCAGCAGCTCGACCCAGGCAGGAAACACCATATATTTT.

This rearrangement joins TRBV20-1 to TRBJ1-5; D may be TRBD1 (5 bases). Germline V lookup: CDR1 DFQATT, CDR2 SNEGSKA (reference sequence). V was clipped by 3 bases and J by 4 bases, with 10 bases between them. This CDR3 region has 13 residues. The CDR3 region is CSASPPGNQPQHF. In DNA, the CDR3 is TGCAGTGCTAGTCCGCCAGGGAATCAGCCCCAGCATTTT.

The chain has TRBV5-4 and TRBJ2-1; weak D call: TRBD2 (6 bases). V gave up 4 bases and J gave up 15 bases, with 20 bases separating them. This CDR3 has 13 amino acids. CDR1 SGHNT and CDR2 YYREEE come from the germline V gene (reference sequence). The CDR3: CASSHPTEGGPFF. CDR3 nucleotides: TGTGCCAGCAGCCACCCAACTGAGGGAGGCCCGTTCTTC.

The gene calls are TRBV5-4 and TRBJ1-1; 11 bases match TRBD1. The CDR3 is 15 residues long. J lost 5 bases, V lost 2 bases, and 5 bases had no gene match. The germline V gene has CDR1 SGHNT and CDR2 YYREEE (reference sequence). DNA of the CDR3: TGTGCCAGCAGCTTCAAAGGGACAGGGGGAACTGAAGCTTTCTTT. This translates into CASSFKGTGGTEAFF.

V usage is TRBV11-2 and J usage is TRBJ2-7; TRBD2 agrees at 9 bases. CDR3 length equals 14 residues. Germline CDR1 and CDR2: SGHAT and FQNNGV. With 5 bases clipped from V and 5 bases from J, the junction kept 7 bases outside the gene matches. This chain's CDR3 is CASSHSGRNDEQYF. The CDR3 DNA reads as TGTGCCAGCAGCCATAGCGGGAGAAACGACGAGCAGTACTTC.

The CDR3 reads CASSVITAGEQFF. DNA for the CDR3: TGTGCCAGCAGCGTAATCACGGCGGGGGAGCAGTTCTTC. This chain joins TRBV9 and TRBJ2-1; tentative D call: TRBD2 (6 bases). Germline assignment: CDR1 SGDLS and CDR2 YYNGEE. CDR3 size: 13 residues. Trimming removed 1 base from V and 10 bases from J, with 12 bases in between.

The chain recombines TRBV2 with TRBJ1-4; no reliable D call. V lost 4 bases, J lost 10 bases, and 10 bases lay in between. In germline, CDR1 is SNHLY, CDR2 FYNNEI. CDR3 length: 12 residues. CDR3 nucleotide sequence: TGTGCCAGCAGTGTGATGCGGGGAAAACTGTTTTTT. This gives the protein CASSVMRGKLFF.

This clone has only one observation. The gene calls are TRBV6-5 and TRBJ2-7, with 7 bases identical to TRBD1. J gave up 12 bases and V 9 bases, and 8 bases lay outside the gene matches. The germline gives CDR1 MNHEY, CDR2 SVGAGI. The CDR3 runs to 10 residues. CDR3 residues: CASGQDSLYF. The CDR3 DNA sequence: TGTGCCAGTGGACAGGACAGTTTGTACTTC.

CDR3 nucleotide sequence: TGCGCCAGCAGCCAAAGGCCTATTACAGGGACCTACAATGAGCAGTTCTTC. Translating it yields CASSQRPITGTYNEQFF. J is TRBJ2-1 and V is TRBV4-3; a weak D match, TRBD1 (6 bases). This CDR3 has 17 amino acids. The germline gives CDR1 LGHNA, CDR2 YSLEER. V was clipped by 2 bases and J by 2 bases, with 16 bases between them.

The V gene is TRBV3-1 (or the pseudogene TRBV3-2), the J gene TRBJ2-4; the match to TRBD2 covers 14 bases. CDR1 LGHDT and CDR2 YNNKEL come from the germline V gene (reference sequence). This CDR3 has 19 residues. V was clipped by 2 bases and J by 3 bases; unmatched bases: 9. The chain's CDR3 is CASSQRSGGLAGVKNIQYF. For the CDR3, the DNA is TGTGCCAGCAGCCAAAGATCAGGGGGACTAGCGGGAGTCAAAAACATTCAGTACTTC.

The rearrangement joins TRBV2 to TRBJ2-2, with TRBD1 identical over 7 bases. V gave up 9 bases and J gave up 2 bases; unmatched junction bases: 6. There are 14 residues in the CDR3. Germline loops: CDR1 SNHLY, CDR2 FYNNEI. CDR3 DNA sequence: TGTGCCAGTCGGACAGGTGGAAACACCGGGGAGCTGTTTTTT. Its translation: CASRTGGNTGELFF. The entire variable domain, with the rest obtained from reference TRBV2 and TRBJ2-2, is as follows: EPEVTQTPSHQVTQMGQEVILRCVPISNHLYFYWYRQILGQKVEFLVSFYNNEISEKSEIFDDQFSVERPDGSNFTLKIRSTKLEDSAMYFCASRTGGNTGELFFGEGSRLTVL.

For the CDR3, the DNA is TGTGCCAGCAGCGTAGGTGCAGGGGGGGAGCTGTTTTTT. Protein product: CASSVGAGGELFF. This chain connects TRBV9 to TRBJ2-2; possibly TRBD1 for D (5 bases). Trimming pared 0 bases from V and 8 bases from J, leaving 8 bases between. Germline V gene data show CDR1 as SGDLS and CDR2 as YYNGEE. The CDR3 runs to 13 residues.

The chain uses TRBV10-3 and TRBJ2-1, with D unresolved. The CDR3 spans 12 residues. Germline values: CDR1 ENHRY, CDR2 SYGVKD. V was pared by 3 bases and J by 2 bases, with 2 bases between. The CDR3 nucleotides read TGTGCCATCAGTGATACCTACAATGAGCAGTTCTTC. Amino acid sequence: CAISDTYNEQFF.